The source of this T cell receptor beta chain is a study of cytomegalovirus exposure and HLA in healthy donors. Whole-study findings and limits: Published work reported that the classifier diagnosed cytomegalovirus status with high specificity and sensitivity.

The CDR3 is 15 residues long. V lost 4 bases and J lost 4, with 13 bases in between. The germline V gene has CDR1 MNHEY and CDR2 SVGAGI. About this clone itself: The antigen remains undetermined.

Method: immunoSEQ multiplex PCR; TCRdb's copy keeps in-frame clones and lacks some. The repertoire holds fewer than 100,000 clones, more than 75% seen once, with approximately 2% in the top ten. The chain is built from TRBV6-5 and TRBJ1-4; D is perhaps TRBD1 (6 bases). The source of this sequence is a man aged 25-40 years in good health and CMV-seronegative. Sequencing was performed on PBMCs. The CDR3 sequence: CASSSRGGYNEKLFF. The CDR3 DNA follows: TGTGCCAGCAGTTCCCGGGGGGGCTATAATGAAAAACTGTTTTTT.